These 30 T cell receptor beta chains were sequenced from one sample in a study of CD8+CD57+ T cells in acquired aplastic anemia. Genomic DNA acted as the template from which TCR beta VDJ combination and CDR3 sequence profiling were carried out. TCRdb fed the reads into MiXCR, producing one record per CDR3 protein. Counted here are some 170,000 distinct CDR3 sequences, approximately 44% occurring once; the ten biggest clones make up 0.8% to 1.1%. What was sequenced was sorted CD4+, CD8+, or CD8+CD57+ T cells (not recorded which) from PBMCs. The origin of the receptors is a human donor in good health.

This clonotype was found many times. The chain is built from TRBV6-1 and TRBJ1-6; D remains unclear. The CDR3 sequence is 15 residues long. Germline assignment: CDR1 MNHNS and CDR2 SASEGT. Deletions cut 6 bases from V and 7 bases from J, with 16 bases between. The CDR3: CASSTDFRENSPLHF. The CDR3 DNA follows: TGTGCCAGCAGCACCGACTTCCGGGAGAATTCACCCCTCCACTTT.

The V gene is TRBV7-9, the J gene TRBJ2-7; TRBD2 might be the D (5 bases). V lost 5 bases to trimming and J lost 4 bases, with 12 bases between them. The CDR3 loop spans 13 amino acids. Germline V CDR1 and CDR2: SEHNR, FQNEAQ (reference sequence). The chain's CDR3 is CASSPWTGYEQYF. The CDR3 nucleotides read TGTGCCAGCAGCCCCTGGACTGGTTACGAGCAGTACTTC.

The chain combines TRBV12-3 or TRBV12-4 with TRBJ2-7; D is unresolved. V was shortened by 6 bases and J by 3 bases, with 9 bases between the two germline ends. The CDR3 sequence is 12 residues long. CDR3 loop: CASSPAHYEQYF. The CDR3 region has the DNA TGTGCCAGCAGCCCAGCCCACTACGAGCAGTACTTC.

CDR3 DNA sequence: TGTGCCAGCCAGGACAGGGGACCCAATCAGCCCCAGCATTTT. Protein: CASQDRGPNQPQHF. The V and J genes are TRBV2 and TRBJ1-5, with 9 positions matching TRBD1. The CDR3 sequence is 14 residues long. CDR1 and CDR2 from the germline V gene are SNHLY and FYNNEI. Losses at the gene ends were 8 bases for V and 3 bases for J; bases not matched to a gene: 5.

This rearrangement joins TRBV5-4 to TRBJ1-4; D uncertain. In germline, CDR1 is SGHNT, CDR2 YYREEE (reference sequence). Between the trimmed V and J ends, which lost 2 bases and 8 bases, there was a span of 19 bases. There are 16 residues in the CDR3. CDR3 sequence reads: CASSFGPLGVGEKLFF. CDR3 in DNA: TGTGCCAGCAGCTTCGGTCCTCTTGGCGTCGGGGAAAAACTGTTTTTT.

The chain links TRBV7-2 to TRBJ2-7; D is unresolved. The germline V gene has CDR1 SGHTA and CDR2 FQGNSA. The CDR3 runs to 12 residues. Between the trimmed V and J ends, which lost 7 bases and 2 bases, there was a span of 9 bases. The CDR3 loop reads CASTRGTYEQYF. In DNA, the CDR3 is TGTGCCAGCACCCGTGGGACCTACGAGCAGTACTTC.

Ten or more counts support this clonotype. The chain is built from TRBV5-1 and TRBJ2-7; 9 positions agree with TRBD2. Trimming removed 5 bases from V and 2 bases from J; junction bases left unmatched: 8. The germline gives CDR1 SGHRS, CDR2 YFSETQ. This CDR3 region has 15 residues. CDR3 residues: CASRRGGTDPYEQYF. The CDR3 DNA sequence: TGCGCCAGCAGGCGGGGGGGGACTGACCCCTACGAGCAGTACTTC.

For the CDR3, the DNA is TGTGCCAGCAGCATTGGACAGGGAAATTCACCCCTCCACTTT. Amino acids: CASSIGQGNSPLHF. V is TRBV7-2 and J is TRBJ1-6; the match to TRBD1 covers 8 bases. The CDR3 is 14 residues long. Germline trimming cut 5 bases from V and 7 bases from J; bases unmatched to any gene: 4. The germline CDR1 and CDR2 sequences are SGHTA and FQGNSA.

This clonotype was seen repeatedly, ten times or more. The rearrangement links TRBV9 to TRBJ2-7; a weak D match, TRBD1 (6 bases). CDR3 length: 12 amino acids. Trimming removed 0 bases from V and 6 bases from J, with 7 bases in between. In germline, CDR1 is SGDLS, CDR2 YYNGEE. DNA for the CDR3: TGTGCCAGCAGCGTAGTAGGGGGCGAGCAGTACTTC. Protein product: CASSVVGGEQYF.

The chain recombines TRBV6-2 or TRBV6-3 with TRBJ1-1; no definite D call. The CDR3 runs 15 residues. V dropped 1 base and J dropped 3 bases, with 12 bases sitting between them. Looked up from germline, CDR1 is MNHEY and CDR2 is SVGEGT. CDR3 bases: TGTGCCAGCAGTTACTTTCGGGTGGGAGACACTGAAGCTTTCTTT. Translated, it gives CASSYFRVGDTEAFF.

This clonotype was counted ten times or more. The chain has TRBV7-3 and TRBJ2-1, with 8 bases aligning to TRBD2. This CDR3 contains 14 residues. Trimming took 5 bases from V and 8 from J; bases not matched to a gene: 8. Germline-derived CDR1 and CDR2 are SGHTA and FQGTGA. The chain's CDR3 is CASSPGLASDEQFF. For the CDR3, the DNA is TGTGCCAGCAGCCCAGGACTAGCCTCTGATGAGCAGTTCTTC.

This clonotype was detected many times. This chain links TRBV29-1 with TRBJ2-1; maybe TRBD2 (6 bases). CDR3 length: 18 residues. In germline, CDR1 is SQVTM, CDR2 ANQGSEA. Deletions cut 7 bases from V and 2 bases from J, with 27 bases between. CDR3 sequence: CSARRLADMPGAYNEQFF. CDR3 sequence (DNA): TGCAGCGCCCGACGGTTAGCGGACATGCCTGGCGCCTACAATGAGCAGTTCTTC.

The rearrangement links TRBV10-1 to TRBJ2-5; 16 positions agree with TRBD2. The length of the CDR3 is 18 residues. The junction had 14 bases not matched to a gene; V was cut back by 8 bases and J by 5 bases. CDR1 WNHNN and CDR2 SYGVQD come from the germline V gene (reference sequence). The CDR3 DNA reads as TGCGCCAGCCGCGCTTCCGGGACTAGCGGGGGGGCGCTTGAGACCCAGTACTTC. Translating it yields CASRASGTSGGALETQYF.

This clonotype has at least ten counts. This sequence joins TRBV14 and TRBJ2-7; 8 bases fit TRBD1. The CDR3 has 14 amino acids. With V trimmed by 5 bases and J by 2 bases, 5 bases remained unmatched. Germline CDR1 SGHDN, CDR2 FVKESK. The DNA of the CDR3 is TGTGCCAGCAGCTTGCGGACAGGGACCTACGAGCAGTACTTC. It specifies CASSLRTGTYEQYF.

This clonotype has just a few counts. The chain is built from TRBV29-1 and TRBJ2-1; possibly TRBD1 or TRBD2 for D (5 bases each). Trimming removed 3 bases from V and 5 bases from J, with 11 bases in between. CDR3 length equals 13 residues. Germline assignment: CDR1 SQVTM and CDR2 ANQGSEA. The CDR3 loop reads CSVENGADNEQFF. CDR3 DNA sequence: TGCAGCGTTGAGAACGGGGCTGACAATGAGCAGTTCTTC.

In its sample, this clonotype was seen many times. The chain combines TRBV15 with TRBJ2-7; the match to TRBD1 covers 8 bases. The CDR3 length is 16 residues. Germline V gene sequence: CDR1 LNHNV, CDR2 YYDKDF (reference sequence). V was clipped by 0 bases and J by 12 bases; unmatched bases: 16. CDR3 bases: TGTGCCACCAGCAGAGATCAGGAGACAGGGGCCGGGTCCAGGTACTTC. It translates to CATSRDQETGAGSRYF.

The table lists this clonotype with a few counts. This chain joins TRBV10-1 and TRBJ2-7; D might be TRBD1 or TRBD2, each matching 5 bases. V lost 3 bases and J lost 2, with 14 bases in between. CDR1 is WNHNN, CDR2 SYGVQD, per germline (reference sequence). The length of the CDR3 is 15 residues. For the CDR3, the DNA is TGCGCCAGCAGTGATATGGGGGTAGAAACCTACGAGCAGTACTTC. Its translation: CASSDMGVETYEQYF.

This chain connects TRBV11-1 to TRBJ2-3, with 7 positions matching TRBD2. This CDR3 comprises 16 residues. The trim removed 3 bases at V and 0 bases at J, leaving 6 bases unmatched. The V gene's germline CDR1 is SGHAT and CDR2 FQDESV (reference sequence). The CDR3 nucleotides read TGTGCCAGCAGCTTTGTCTGGGACTACAGCACAGATACGCAGTATTTT. As protein: CASSFVWDYSTDTQYF. The full variable domain, with the rest looked up from reference TRBV11-1 and TRBJ2-3, is EAEVAQSPRYKITEKSQAVAFWCDPISGHATLYWYRQILGQGPELLVQFQDESVVDDSQLPKDRFSAERLKGVDSTLKIQPAELGDSAMYLCASSFVWDYSTDTQYFGPGTRLTVL.

The V gene is TRBV24-1, the J gene TRBJ2-3, with 8 bases aligning to TRBD2. Germline loops: CDR1 KGHDR, CDR2 SFDVKD. The CDR3 sequence is 17 residues long. The J segment lost 0 bases and the V segment lost 0 bases, leaving 4 bases of the junction unmatched. The CDR3 spells CATSDLSSGVSTDTQYF. CDR3 nucleotide sequence: TGTGCCACCAGTGATTTGAGTAGCGGGGTGAGCACAGATACGCAGTATTTT.

V usage is TRBV20-1 and J usage is TRBJ2-1; D not certain. Germline V lookup: CDR1 DFQATT, CDR2 SNEGSKA (reference sequence). V gave up 2 bases and J gave up 1 base, with 0 bases separating them. The CDR3 consists of 11 residues. CDR3 coding DNA: TGCAGTGCTAGATCCTACAATGAGCAGTTCTTC. Translation: CSARSYNEQFF.

This clonotype was counted ten times or more. This chain links TRBV20-1 with TRBJ1-1; D is undetermined. V gave up 0 bases and J gave up 7 bases, with 9 bases separating them. CDR1 and CDR2 from the germline V gene are DFQATT and SNEGSKA (reference sequence). The CDR3 runs 12 residues. The CDR3 protein is CSAREGNLEAFF. CDR3 nucleotides: TGCAGTGCTAGAGAGGGAAATCTTGAAGCTTTCTTT.

The V and J genes are TRBV19 and TRBJ1-6; tentatively, D is TRBD1 (6 bases). CDR3 size: 15 residues. The germline V gene has CDR1 LNHDA and CDR2 SQIVND (reference sequence). Deletions cut 6 bases from V and 10 bases from J, with 19 bases between. This CDR3 reads CASSLTKRGASPLHF. The DNA of the CDR3 is TGTGCCAGTAGCCTCACGAAAAGGGGGGCCTCACCCCTCCACTTT.

This clonotype has at least ten counts. The chain couples TRBV12-3 or TRBV12-4 to TRBJ1-2; D might be TRBD1 (6 bases). The CDR3 is 11 residues long. Trimming cost V 8 bases and J 8 bases, with 12 bases left between them. Here the CDR3 reads CASSQGGGYTF. CDR3 in DNA: TGTGCCAGCTCACAGGGAGGCGGCTACACCTTC.

This clonotype came up many times. The chain combines TRBV7-2 with TRBJ2-2; D is tentatively TRBD1 or TRBD2 (5 bases each). V lost 6 bases and J lost 7, with 12 bases in between. Germline-derived CDR1 and CDR2 are SGHTA and FQGNSA. This CDR3 has 13 residues. CDR3 coding DNA: TGTGCCAGCAGGCCAACGAGGGGCGGGGAGCTGTTTTTT. It specifies CASRPTRGGELFF.

This chain links TRBV19 with TRBJ2-7; D ambiguous. The germline CDR1 and CDR2 sequences are LNHDA and SQIVND (reference sequence). The V end was cut by 3 bases, the J end by 3 bases, with 18 bases between. There are 16 residues in the CDR3. For the CDR3, the DNA is TGTGCCAGTAGTATTAGTTACCAAACCCCAAACTACGAGCAGTACTTC. Protein product: CASSISYQTPNYEQYF.

This clonotype was picked up a small number of times. This chain connects TRBV11-2 to TRBJ1-2; D is unresolved. This CDR3 region has 15 residues. Germline V lookup: CDR1 SGHAT, CDR2 FQNNGV. The V end lost 0 bases, the J end lost 1 base, and 9 bases lay between the germline ends. CDR3 in DNA: TGTGCCAGCAGCTTAGATCTCGGCAATAACTATGGCTACACCTTC. It translates to CASSLDLGNNYGYTF.

In DNA form, the CDR3 reads TGTGCCAGCAGTGAGATGACAGGGAACTATGGCTACACCTTC. It yields the protein CASSEMTGNYGYTF. The chain is built from TRBV25-1 and TRBJ1-2; 7 positions match TRBD1. Germline-derived CDR1 and CDR2 are MGHDK and SYGVNS. The CDR3 covers 14 residues. With 3 bases clipped from V and 2 bases from J, the junction kept 3 bases outside the gene matches.

There are many counts of this clonotype. The genes are TRBV9 and TRBJ2-2, with 7 bases fitting TRBD1. This CDR3 region has 15 residues. Germline CDR1 reads SGDLS; CDR2 reads YYNGEE. J lost 5 bases, V lost 4 bases, and 8 bases had no gene match. The CDR3 DNA sequence: TGTGCCAGCAGCCCACGACAGGGTGTGACCGGGGAGCTGTTTTTT. Translation: CASSPRQGVTGELFF.

On this clonotype itself: A much larger clone sits a single nucleotide away, making a read error possible. The rearrangement links TRBV9 to TRBJ1-6; TRBD1 agrees at 9 bases. The CDR3 is 14 amino acids. The germline V gene encodes CDR1 SGDLS and CDR2 YYNGEE. V lost 3 bases to trimming and J lost 9 bases; unmatched junction nucleotides: 4. The CDR3 nucleotides are TGTGCCAGCAGCGGCGGACAGGGGAGTTCACCCCTCCACTTT. It encodes CASSGGQGSSPLHF.

This clonotype was seen many times. The chain uses TRBV7-3 and TRBJ1-1; D gene uncertain. The V end lost 3 bases, the J end lost 7 bases, and 12 bases lay between the germline ends. The germline gives CDR1 SGHTA, CDR2 FQGTGA. This CDR3 contains 13 residues. Here the CDR3 reads CASSFDGDDEAFF. The CDR3 DNA reads as TGTGCCAGCAGCTTTGACGGTGACGATGAAGCTTTCTTT.